This is a list of T cell receptor beta chains from one sample in a study of shared clonotypes between healthy human individuals. Only in-frame clones appear in the TCRdb table, and some are missing; sequencing was by immunoSEQ multiplex PCR. The repertoire holds some 1 million clones, with around 74% as singletons. Sequenced sample: memory CD4+ T cells sorted from blood. The receptors here all came from a man aged 18 to 29 in good health. Both conserved end residues are part of each CDR3. The D gene is left open where the match is weak. Clone size is shown for a subset of rows, as once, few, many or a class of expanded clone.

v_gene	abundance	d_gene	j_gene	CDR3nt	CDR3aa
TRBV6-6	NA	TRBD1	TRBJ1-2	TGTGCCAGCAGGGAGGGGGCCTCCAGGAACTATGGCTACACCTTC	CASREGASRNYGYTF
TRBV4-1	NA	NA	TRBJ2-1	TGCGCCAGCAGCTACCGACGGGACTCCTCCTACAATGAGCAGTTCTTC	CASSYRRDSSYNEQFF
TRBV11-2	NA	NA	TRBJ2-3	TGTGCCAGCAGCTTCGCACAGGGAGGGTTCGGCACAGATACGCAGTATTTT	CASSFAQGGFGTDTQYF
TRBV6-5	NA	NA	TRBJ1-2	TGTGCCAGCAGTTACTCGACGAAGGGCCCCTATGGCTACACCTTC	CASSYSTKGPYGYTF
TRBV5-1	NA	NA	TRBJ2-5	TGCGCCAGCAGCTTGGAGGGGGTTGGCGAGACCCAGTACTTC	CASSLEGVGETQYF
TRBV2	NA	TRBD1	TRBJ2-5	TGTGCCAGCACTCCCGGACAGGGAGTATCAGAGACCCAGTACTTC	CASTPGQGVSETQYF
TRBV2	NA	TRBD1	TRBJ1-5	TGTGCCAGCAGCTCTAGGACAGGCGGCTCTCCCCAGCATTTT	CASSSRTGGSPQHF
TRBV5-6	many	NA	TRBJ1-1	TGTGCCAGCAGCCTTAGGTCGTCGAACACTGAAGCTTTCTTT	CASSLRSSNTEAFF
TRBV5-1	NA	TRBD1	TRBJ2-5	TGCGCCAGCAGCTACAGGGGTGGTAAAGAGACCCAGTACTTC	CASSYRGGKETQYF
TRBV6-1	NA	NA	TRBJ2-3	TGTGCCAGCAGTGAAGGTTATAGGGCCTCCCCAGATACGCAGTATTTT	CASSEGYRASPDTQYF
TRBV28	NA	TRBD1	TRBJ1-2	TGTGCCAGCAGTTCGGCACGAGGGACAGGGTTTTCCCTCTACTATGGCTACACCTTC	CASSSARGTGFSLYYGYTF
TRBV7-3	NA	NA	TRBJ2-5	TGTGCCAGCAGCTTAACGGGCAGGGGAGGACAAAAGCAAGAGACCCAGTACTTC	CASSLTGRGGQKQETQYF
TRBV19	NA	NA	TRBJ1-2	TGTGCCAGTAGTATAGATCTTGGCCTCGCGAGGGCTAACTATGGCTACACCTTC	CASSIDLGLARANYGYTF
TRBV9	NA	NA	TRBJ1-3	TGTGCCAGCAGCGTAGGTCCAGGGGCTGGAAACACCATATATTTT	CASSVGPGAGNTIYF
TRBV2	NA	NA	TRBJ1-1	TGTGCCAGCAGTAGAACGGGGGCGATGAACACTGAAGCTTTCTTT	CASSRTGAMNTEAFF
TRBV7-2	NA	NA	TRBJ1-1	TGTGCCAGCAGCTTAGCCCTGGCGGCGCGGGAAGCTTTCTTT	CASSLALAAREAFF